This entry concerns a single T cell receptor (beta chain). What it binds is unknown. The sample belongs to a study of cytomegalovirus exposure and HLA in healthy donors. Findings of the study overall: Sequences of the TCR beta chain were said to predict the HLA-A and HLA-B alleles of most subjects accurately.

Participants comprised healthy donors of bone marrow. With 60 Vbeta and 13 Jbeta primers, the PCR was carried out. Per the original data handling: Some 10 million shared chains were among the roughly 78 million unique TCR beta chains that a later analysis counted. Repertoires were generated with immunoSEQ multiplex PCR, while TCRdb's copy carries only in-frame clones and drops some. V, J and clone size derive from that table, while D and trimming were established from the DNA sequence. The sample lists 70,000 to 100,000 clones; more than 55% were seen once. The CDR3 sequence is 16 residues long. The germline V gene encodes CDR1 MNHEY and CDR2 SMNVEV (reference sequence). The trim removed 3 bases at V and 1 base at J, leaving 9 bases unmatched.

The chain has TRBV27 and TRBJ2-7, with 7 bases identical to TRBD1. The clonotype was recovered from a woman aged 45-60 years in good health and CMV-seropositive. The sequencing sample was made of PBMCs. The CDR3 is CASSFSPIQGSYEQYF. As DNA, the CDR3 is TGTGCCAGCAGTTTCTCCCCTATACAGGGGTCCTACGAGCAGTACTTC.